This TCR beta chain was identified during a study of T cell responses to AZD1222 COVID-19 vaccine. Findings of the study overall: Baseline testing showed seropositivity in only 6 or 7 AZD1222 recipients.

For this clone: Its antigen is unidentified.

The CDR3 spans 13 residues. Between the trimmed V and J ends, which lost 2 bases and 5 bases, there was a span of 9 bases. CDR1 and CDR2 from the germline V gene are MNHEY and SVGAGI. Sequencing was performed with immunoSEQ multiplex PCR; in TCRdb, only in-frame clones are kept and a portion is missing. The sample includes roughly 150,000 clones, 85% to 95% of them seen just once. The genes are TRBV6-5 and TRBJ1-1, with D hard to call. The TCR originated in an adult in good health. The input for sequencing was peripheral blood, taken on day 0 of AZD1222 vaccination. The CDR3 region is CASSYAEETEAFF. DNA of the CDR3: TGTGCCAGCAGTTACGCTGAGGAAACTGAAGCTTTCTTT.